Below, 4 T cell receptor beta chains from the same sample are listed, as sequenced in a study of T cell responses to AZD1222 COVID-19 vaccine. The protocol was immunoSEQ multiplex PCR, while the TCRdb copy is restricted to in-frame clones and leaves out a portion. This sample has about 85,000 clones, with roughly 88% found just once. Here the sequenced sample was peripheral blood, taken on day 0 of MenACWY control vaccination. These receptors were taken from an adult in good health.

This clone came up once. The rearrangement uses TRBV19 and TRBJ2-2; D is possibly TRBD1 (6 bases). This CDR3 comprises 15 residues. The V end lost 4 bases, the J end lost 3 bases, and 12 bases lay between the germline ends. CDR1 is LNHDA, CDR2 SQIVND, per germline (reference sequence). In nucleotides, the CDR3 is TGTGCCAGTAGTACACCAAGGGGGTACACCGGGGAGCTGTTTTTT. As protein: CASSTPRGYTGELFF.

V gene TRBV5-1 combines with J gene TRBJ2-3, with D perhaps matching TRBD2 (6 bases). The germline CDR1 and CDR2 sequences are SGHRS and YFSETQ. The CDR3 length is 14 residues. Between the trimmed V and J ends, which lost 4 bases and 4 bases, there was a span of 13 bases. CDR3 residues: CASSPEGAADTQYF. CDR3 nucleotide sequence: TGCGCCAGCAGCCCGGAGGGTGCAGCAGATACGCAGTATTTT.

V is TRBV18 and J is TRBJ1-1, with 12 bases fitting TRBD1. The CDR3 is made up of 17 amino acids. The junction had 8 bases not matched to a gene; V was cut back by 3 bases and J by 3 bases. The germline CDR1 and CDR2 sequences are KGHSH and LQKENI. The CDR3 DNA reads TGTGCCAGCTCACCCGTCCCGGGACAGGGGGCGGACACTGAAGCTTTCTTT. Residues: CASSPVPGQGADTEAFF.

The chain uses TRBV25-1 and TRBJ2-2; 8 nucleotides match TRBD1. Trimming removed 4 bases from V and 5 bases from J; junction bases left unmatched: 9. Per the germline V gene, CDR1 is MGHDK and CDR2 is SYGVNS. The CDR3 loop spans 16 amino acids. This CDR3 is CASSVSTGGGTGELFF. The CDR3, as DNA: TGTGCCAGCAGTGTATCAACAGGGGGTGGAACCGGGGAGCTGTTTTTT.